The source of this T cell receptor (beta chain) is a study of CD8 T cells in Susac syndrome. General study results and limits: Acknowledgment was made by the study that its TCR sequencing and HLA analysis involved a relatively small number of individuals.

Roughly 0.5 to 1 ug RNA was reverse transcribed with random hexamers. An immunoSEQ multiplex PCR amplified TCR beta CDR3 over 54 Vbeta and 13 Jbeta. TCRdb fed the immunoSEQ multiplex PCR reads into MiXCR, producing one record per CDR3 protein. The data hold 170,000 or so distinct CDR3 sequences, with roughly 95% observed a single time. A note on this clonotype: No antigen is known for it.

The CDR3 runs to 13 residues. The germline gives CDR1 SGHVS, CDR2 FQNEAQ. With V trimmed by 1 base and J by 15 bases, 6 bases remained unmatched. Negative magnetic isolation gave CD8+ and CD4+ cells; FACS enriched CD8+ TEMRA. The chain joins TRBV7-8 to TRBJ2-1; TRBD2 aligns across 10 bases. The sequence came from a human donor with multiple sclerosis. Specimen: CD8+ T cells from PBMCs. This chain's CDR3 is CASSLGLAGEGFF. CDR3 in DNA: TGTGCCAGCAGCTTAGGTCTAGCGGGAGAAGGGTTCTTC. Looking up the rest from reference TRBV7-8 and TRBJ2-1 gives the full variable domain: GAGVSQSPRYKVAKRGQDVALRCDPISGHVSLFWYQQALGQGPEFLTYFQNEAQLDKSGLPSDRFFAERPEGSVSTLKIQRTQQEDSAVYLCASSLGLAGEGFFGPGTRLTVL.